This entry lists 29 T cell receptor beta chains sequenced from one sample in a study of shared clonotypes between healthy human individuals. CD45RO-negative cells were positively selected for CCR7, leaving out terminally differentiated effector memory CD45RA+ cells. Some clones are missing from TCRdb's copy, which holds only in-frame ones; the method was immunoSEQ multiplex PCR. In the table there are about 680,000 clones, 92% of which are singletons. The sequenced sample was naive CD8+ T cells sorted from blood. Receptors originate from a young man in good health.

This sequence joins TRBV6-6 and TRBJ2-1; 7 bases match TRBD2. V lost 4 bases, J lost 5 bases, and 11 bases stayed unmatched. There are 16 residues in the CDR3. Germline values: CDR1 MNHNY, CDR2 SVGAGI (reference sequence). For the CDR3, the DNA is TGTGCCAGCAGTTTTTATCCGGGACTACCAGACAATGAGCAGTTCTTC. Encoded protein: CASSFYPGLPDNEQFF.

The rearrangement joins TRBV29-1 to TRBJ2-3; no firm D call. The germline V gene has CDR1 SQVTM and CDR2 ANQGSEA. This CDR3 has 15 amino acids. V shed 7 bases and J shed 2 bases, with 19 bases lying between them. The CDR3 here is CSGFLVGQVTDTQYF. The DNA of the CDR3 is TGCAGCGGGTTTTTGGTCGGGCAGGTCACAGATACGCAGTATTTT.

The chain carries TRBV4-1 and TRBJ2-1; D is possibly TRBD2 (5 bases). V was pared by 5 bases and J by 2 bases, with 13 bases between. CDR3 length: 15 residues. Per germline, CDR1 MGHRA and CDR2 YSYEKL. The CDR3, as DNA: TGCGCCAGCAGCTTCGACGGGCGGGCCTACAATGAGCAGTTCTTC. It encodes CASSFDGRAYNEQFF.

V is TRBV9 and J is TRBJ2-3; 15 bases fit TRBD2. The V and J ends lost 3 bases and 0 bases, in that order; junction bases with no gene match: 5. CDR1 SGDLS and CDR2 YYNGEE come from the germline V gene. The CDR3 extends over 18 amino acids. The CDR3 nucleotides are TGTGCCAGCAGCGATGGGACTAGCGGGAGGATTAGCACAGATACGCAGTATTTT. Translated, it gives CASSDGTSGRISTDTQYF.

In regard to this clone: The identical CDR3 is also encoded by other nucleotide sequences in the sample. The CDR3 spells CASSQDPGSYNEQFF. The CDR3 region has the DNA TGCGCCAGCAGCCAAGATCCAGGATCCTACAATGAGCAGTTCTTC. J is TRBJ2-1 and V is TRBV4-1; D ambiguous. The germline CDR1 and CDR2 sequences are MGHRA and YSYEKL. The V end was cut by 0 bases, the J end by 1 base, with 7 bases between. The CDR3 has 15 residues.

This clone appeared a single time. The chain has TRBV29-1 and TRBJ2-5, with 7 nucleotides matching TRBD1. Germline CDR1 is SQVTM and CDR2 is ANQGSEA. CDR3 length equals 16 residues. After removal of 2 bases from V and 1 base from J, the junction contained 10 bases not matched to a gene. CDR3 nucleotides: TGCAGCGTTGAATATCGGGACAGCTACCTCCAAGAGACCCAGTACTTC. Its protein is CSVEYRDSYLQETQYF.

CDR3 amino acids: CASSQDQGPGSEAFF. CDR3 nucleotide sequence: TGCGCCAGCAGCCAAGATCAGGGGCCTGGCTCTGAAGCTTTCTTT. The V gene is TRBV4-3, the J gene TRBJ1-1; weak D call: TRBD1 (6 bases). The CDR3 is 15 residues long. Germline V gene lookup returns CDR1 LGHNA and CDR2 YSLEER. V lost 0 bases and J lost 6, with 14 bases in between.

The V and J genes are TRBV11-1 and TRBJ2-7; no reliable D call. The CDR3 covers 12 residues. Germline loops: CDR1 SGHAT, CDR2 FQDESV (reference sequence). Trimming took 5 bases from V and 5 from J, leaving 10 bases between them. Written as DNA, the CDR3 is TGTGCCAGCAGCCCCCCTTCCGACGAGCAGTACTTC. Its translation is CASSPPSDEQYF.

The count of this clone is one. CDR3 sequence: CASSTRQGLGSYNEQFF. The CDR3 DNA reads TGTGCCAGCAGCACCCGGCAAGGACTAGGCTCTTACAATGAGCAGTTCTTC. The chain carries TRBV9 and TRBJ2-1; 7 nucleotides match TRBD2. Germline CDR1 is SGDLS and CDR2 is YYNGEE. V shed 4 bases, J shed 4 bases, and the junction held 14 bases outside the gene matches. The CDR3 totals 17 residues.

As for this clone: Other DNA variants within this sample encode the same CDR3. This chain links TRBV2 with TRBJ2-7, with D hard to call. This CDR3 region has 13 residues. The germline V and J ends were trimmed by 1 base and 0 bases, with 4 bases remaining between them. The germline CDR1 and CDR2 sequences are SNHLY and FYNNEI. CDR3 sequence reads: CASSEGPSYEQYF. Here the CDR3 DNA reads TGTGCCAGCAGTGAAGGACCCTCCTACGAGCAGTACTTC.

The chain uses TRBV7-9 and TRBJ2-1; D is unclear. Germline values: CDR1 SEHNR, CDR2 FQNEAQ (reference sequence). Trimming pared 3 bases from V and 6 bases from J, leaving 6 bases between. This CDR3 contains 12 residues. DNA of the CDR3: TGTGCCAGCAGCTTTGAGTTCAATGAGCAGTTCTTC. Its protein is CASSFEFNEQFF.

This sequence joins TRBV29-1 and TRBJ2-2; weak D call: TRBD2 (5 bases). The CDR3 runs 15 residues. The V gene lost 2 bases and the J gene lost 4 bases, with 14 bases spanning the gap. The germline CDR1 and CDR2 sequences are SQVTM and ANQGSEA. This chain's CDR3 is CSVEFGGRGTGELFF. The CDR3 region has the DNA TGCAGCGTTGAATTTGGTGGTCGGGGCACCGGGGAGCTGTTTTTT.

The table lists this clone with a count of one. This chain connects TRBV7-9 to TRBJ2-3; 7 bases match TRBD2. V shed 2 bases, J shed 2 bases, and the junction held 7 bases outside the gene matches. Germline assignment: CDR1 SEHNR and CDR2 FQNEAQ (reference sequence). The CDR3 is 16 residues long. CDR3 loop: CASSLSPSGLTDTQYF. The CDR3 nucleotides are TGTGCCAGCAGCTTAAGTCCTAGCGGACTCACAGATACGCAGTATTTT.

CDR3 DNA sequence: TGTGCCAGCAGCTTGAGTCTAGCGGGCACAGATACGCAGTATTTT. Its translation: CASSLSLAGTDTQYF. The J gene is TRBJ2-3, the V gene TRBV7-9, with 7 bases aligning to TRBD2. V was pared by 3 bases and J by 1 base, with 4 bases of the junction left unmatched. The CDR3 length is 15 residues. Germline CDR1 reads SEHNR; CDR2 reads FQNEAQ (reference sequence). The variable domain in full, with the rest retrieved from reference TRBV7-9 and TRBJ2-3, is DTGVSQNPRHKITKRGQNVTFRCDPISEHNRLYWYRQTLGQGPEFLTYFQNEAQLEKSRLLSDRFSAERPKGSFSTLEIQRTEQGDSAMYLCASSLSLAGTDTQYFGPGTRLTVL.

CDR3: CASALGDTQYF. CDR3 coding DNA: TGTGCCAGCGCCCTAGGGGATACGCAGTATTTT. The gene calls are TRBV28 and TRBJ2-3; D is undetermined. The germline V gene has CDR1 MDHEN and CDR2 SYDVKM. The CDR3 sequence is 11 residues long. V was pared by 8 bases and J by 6 bases, with 9 bases between.

This chain joins TRBV11-2 and TRBJ2-7, with D unresolved. The germline V gene encodes CDR1 SGHAT and CDR2 FQNNGV. CDR3 length: 14 residues. Trimming pared 1 base from V and 3 bases from J, leaving 10 bases between. In DNA, the CDR3 is TGTGCCAGCAGCTTAGTTACGGGTAACTACGAGCAGTACTTC. Amino acids: CASSLVTGNYEQYF. The variable domain in full, with the rest retrieved from reference TRBV11-2 and TRBJ2-7, is EAGVAQSPRYKIIEKRQSVAFWCNPISGHATLYWYQQILGQGPKLLIQFQNNGVVDDSQLPKDRFSAERLKGVDSTLKIQPAKLEDSAVYLCASSLVTGNYEQYFGPGTRLTVT.

The chain links TRBV7-9 to TRBJ1-4; 8 nucleotides align to TRBD1. The CDR3 runs 15 residues. Germline V CDR1 and CDR2: SEHNR, FQNEAQ (reference sequence). J was trimmed by 4 bases and V by 11 bases; bases with no gene match: 12. CDR3 DNA: TGTGCCCTACCAGGACAGGGATCTAGTAATGAAAAACTGTTTTTT. Its translation is CALPGQGSSNEKLFF.

This rearrangement joins TRBV5-1 to TRBJ2-3; no firm D call. The CDR3 length is 12 residues. The V and J ends lost 6 bases and 3 bases respectively, with 8 bases between them. Germline-derived CDR1 and CDR2 are SGHRS and YFSETQ. This CDR3 is CASTEGTDTQYF. CDR3 nucleotides: TGCGCCAGCACCGAAGGGACAGATACGCAGTATTTT.

The gene calls are TRBV28 and TRBJ2-1; perhaps D is TRBD1 or TRBD2 (6 bases each). The CDR3 runs 16 residues. The V gene lost 5 bases and the J gene lost 3 bases, with 17 bases spanning the gap. Germline CDR1 is MDHEN and CDR2 is SYDVKM. CDR3 sequence (DNA): TGTGCCAGCAGTCCCCTAGGGGGGCGGAGCTACAATGAGCAGTTCTTC. Translating gives CASSPLGGRSYNEQFF.

The chain has TRBV4-1 and TRBJ2-3; 10 positions match TRBD2. The CDR3 is made up of 16 amino acids. V trimming: 0 bases; J trimming: 2 bases; junction bases outside the gene matches: 2. Germline CDR1 reads MGHRA; CDR2 reads YSYEKL. The CDR3 here is CASSQETSGVTDTQYF. For the CDR3, the DNA is TGCGCCAGCAGCCAAGAAACTAGCGGGGTCACAGATACGCAGTATTTT.

In this sample, this clone turned up once. V usage is TRBV9 and J usage is TRBJ1-1; D is uncertain. V gave up 0 bases and J gave up 7 bases, with 7 bases separating them. Germline CDR1 and CDR2: SGDLS and YYNGEE. The CDR3 covers 12 residues. CDR3 sequence: CASSVGDGEAFF. The DNA of the CDR3 is TGTGCCAGCAGCGTAGGAGACGGTGAAGCTTTCTTT.

The chain recombines TRBV5-1 with TRBJ2-5; 7 nucleotides line up with TRBD1. CDR3 length: 14 amino acids. Germline V gene lookup returns CDR1 SGHRS and CDR2 YFSETQ. With V trimmed by 4 bases and J by 3 bases, 6 bases remained unmatched. The CDR3 bases are TGCGCCAGCAGCAAGGACAGGCTAGAAGAGACCCAGTACTTC. Protein sequence: CASSKDRLEETQYF.

The chain recombines TRBV7-3 with TRBJ2-7, with 9 bases lining up with TRBD1. Germline-derived CDR1 and CDR2 are SGHTA and FQGTGA. The CDR3 totals 14 residues. The V segment lost 0 bases and the J segment 3 bases; nucleotides outside the gene matches: 0. The CDR3 region is CASSLTGQGYEQYF. The CDR3 nucleotides read TGTGCCAGCAGCTTAACGGGACAGGGCTACGAGCAGTACTTC.

Notes on this clone: Other DNA sequences in the sample encode the same CDR3. J is TRBJ1-1 and V is TRBV6-5; 8 positions agree with TRBD1. The CDR3 sequence is 13 residues long. J was trimmed by 4 bases and V by 6 bases; bases with no gene match: 4. Germline V gene sequence: CDR1 MNHEY, CDR2 SVGAGI. This chain's CDR3 is CASSSTGGTEAFF. The CDR3 bases are TGTGCCAGCAGCTCCACAGGGGGCACTGAAGCTTTCTTT.

This clone has just a few counts. The chain couples TRBV2 to TRBJ2-4; the match to TRBD1 covers 10 bases. Germline CDR1 and CDR2: SNHLY and FYNNEI. The CDR3 consists of 14 residues. Losses at the gene ends were 2 bases for V and 9 bases for J; bases not matched to a gene: 4. The CDR3 sequence is CASSETGQGFIQYF. The CDR3 DNA follows: TGTGCCAGCAGTGAAACGGGACAGGGGTTCATTCAGTACTTC.

V and J are TRBV28 and TRBJ2-3, with 8 nucleotides matching TRBD2. Per germline, CDR1 MDHEN and CDR2 SYDVKM. J gave up 2 bases and V 4 bases, and 8 bases lay outside the gene matches. The CDR3 has 16 amino acids. The CDR3 protein is CASSSGRVQDTDTQYF. Here the CDR3 DNA reads TGTGCCAGCAGTTCCGGGAGGGTGCAGGACACAGATACGCAGTATTTT. The variable domain in full, with the rest retrieved from reference TRBV28 and TRBJ2-3, is DVKVTQSSRYLVKRTGEKVFLECVQDMDHENMFWYRQDPGLGLRLIYFSYDVKMKEKGDIPEGYSVSREKKERFSLILESASTNQTSMYLCASSSGRVQDTDTQYFGPGTRLTVL.

This sequence joins TRBV7-8 and TRBJ2-7, with D maybe TRBD2 (6 bases). The germline V gene encodes CDR1 SGHVS and CDR2 FQNEAQ. CDR3 size: 14 residues. V dropped 5 bases and J dropped 0 bases, with 11 bases sitting between them. The CDR3 sequence is CASSAPGLSYEQYF. For the CDR3, the DNA is TGTGCCAGCAGCGCACCGGGACTCTCCTACGAGCAGTACTTC.

This chain links TRBV2 with TRBJ2-1; D gene ambiguous. The CDR3 consists of 15 residues. Trimming stripped 6 bases from V and 0 bases from J, with 12 bases between. Germline CDR1 SNHLY, CDR2 FYNNEI. The CDR3 DNA sequence: TGTGCCAGCAGGGTACCCCGGAGCTCCTACAATGAGCAGTTCTTC. Its protein product is CASRVPRSSYNEQFF.

In its sample, this clone was seen once. The V and J genes are TRBV27 and TRBJ2-1; 10 bases line up with TRBD2. V shed 7 bases and J 8 bases; nucleotides not matched to a gene: 17. Germline CDR1 and CDR2: MNHEY and SMNVEV (reference sequence). CDR3 length: 17 residues. The CDR3 DNA sequence: TGTGCCAGCAATGGACTAGCGGATGGCCCTCCGGGGGATGAGCAGTTCTTC. This codes for CASNGLADGPPGDEQFF.